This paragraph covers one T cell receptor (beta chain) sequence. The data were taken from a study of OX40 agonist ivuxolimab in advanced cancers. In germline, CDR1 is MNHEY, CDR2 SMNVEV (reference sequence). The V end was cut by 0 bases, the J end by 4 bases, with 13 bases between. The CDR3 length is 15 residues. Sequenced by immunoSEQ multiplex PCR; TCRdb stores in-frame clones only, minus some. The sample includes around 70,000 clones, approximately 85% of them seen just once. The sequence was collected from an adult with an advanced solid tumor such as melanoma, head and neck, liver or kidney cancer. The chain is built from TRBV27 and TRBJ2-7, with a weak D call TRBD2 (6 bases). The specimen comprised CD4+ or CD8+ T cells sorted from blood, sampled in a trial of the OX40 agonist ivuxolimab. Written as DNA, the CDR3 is TGTGCCAGCAGTTTATCAATGGGACTCGGTTACGAGCAGTACTTC. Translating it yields CASSLSMGLGYEQYF.